The source of this T cell receptor beta chain is a study of regulatory T cells in long-lasting Graves disease. With iRepertoire HTBI primers and Arm-PCR of CDR3 regions, TCR beta libraries were built. MiXCR, applied by TCRdb to the multiplex PCR reads, yields one record per CDR3 protein. This sample yields around 420,000 distinct CDR3 sequences, of which about 15% are seen a single time; about 7.6% belongs to the top ten. The CDR3 is 18 amino acids. Germline loops: CDR1 MGHRA, CDR2 YSYEKL. J was trimmed by 6 bases and V by 9 bases; bases with no gene match: 15. Stated time point: newly diagnosed GD, antithyroid drugs for less than 3 months. PBMC-derived RNA was used for the TCR library. These data were likewise used in another study, on T cells in Graves' hyperthyroidism and ophthalmopathy.

The sequence was collected from a woman aged 40 to 50 with Graves disease. This specimen was peripheral blood mononuclear cells (PBMCs), taken at new diagnosis, from a patient treated with antithyroid drugs. The J gene is TRBJ2-2, the V gene TRBV4-1, with 14 bases fitting TRBD2. CDR3 nucleotides: TGCGCCAGTGGAAAGAATAAGGGACTAGCGGGAGTGGCCGGGGAGCTGTTTTTT. Its protein is CASGKNKGLAGVAGELFF.